The following is a TCR beta chain sequence with its context. Its antigen is unknown. This CDR3 spans 11 amino acids. V was clipped by 6 bases and J by 1 base, with 4 bases between them. CDR1 and CDR2 from the germline V gene are SGHRS and YFSETQ. This entry is derived from a study of Ad26.COV2.S vaccination and SARS-CoV-2 variants. About the research overall: Of the COV1001 trial arms, the Ad26.COV2.S arm included the donor. Once, or twice with 56 days between doses, Ad26.COV2.S was given intramuscularly.

The table came from immunoSEQ multiplex PCR; TCRdb's copy has only in-frame clones and leaves some out. The data show approximately 280,000 clones, approximately 87% seen once. Findings and caveats of the study: In vaccinated individuals, spike-specific CD8+ and CD4+ T cell responses reportedly displayed substantial breadth. The study found similar non-spike TCR breadth in vaccine and placebo recipients.

Treatment: approximately 18 received Ad26.COV2.S at low or high dose, single or two shots; about 5 received placebo; per-sample allocation not given. Sampling was done on day 63 after the first vaccine or placebo injection. Sequencing was performed on peripheral blood, taken in a trial of Ad26.COV2.S vaccine versus placebo. The sequence was collected from a person between 18 and 65 years old who received the Ad26.COV2.S COVID-19 vaccine or a placebo. The V gene is TRBV5-1, the J gene TRBJ2-5; D uncertain. The CDR3 DNA reads TGCGCCAGCACATTCCAAGAGACCCAGTACTTC. The encoded protein is CASTFQETQYF.